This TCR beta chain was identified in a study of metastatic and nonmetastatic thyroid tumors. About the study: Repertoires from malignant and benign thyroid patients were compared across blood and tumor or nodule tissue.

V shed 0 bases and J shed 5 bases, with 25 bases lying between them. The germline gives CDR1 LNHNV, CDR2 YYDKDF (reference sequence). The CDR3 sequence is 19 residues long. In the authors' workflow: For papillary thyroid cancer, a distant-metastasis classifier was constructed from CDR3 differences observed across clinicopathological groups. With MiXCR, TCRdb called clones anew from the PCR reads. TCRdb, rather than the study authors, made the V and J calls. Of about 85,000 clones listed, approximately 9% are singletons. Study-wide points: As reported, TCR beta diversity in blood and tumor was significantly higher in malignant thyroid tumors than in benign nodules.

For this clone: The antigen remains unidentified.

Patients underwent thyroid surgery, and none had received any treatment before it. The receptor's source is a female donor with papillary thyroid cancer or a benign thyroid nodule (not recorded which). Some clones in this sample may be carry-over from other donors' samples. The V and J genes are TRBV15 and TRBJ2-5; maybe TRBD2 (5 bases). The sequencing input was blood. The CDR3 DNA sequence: TGTGCCACCAGCAGAGATCTCACAAACATGGAGGACCCTAGTGAGACCCAGTACTTC. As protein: CATSRDLTNMEDPSETQYF.